The sequence of this T cell receptor beta chain was determined in a study of blood T cells in healthy people across ages. The wider study: The capture of about one barcoded beta molecule per two T cells was achieved by template switching.

Primed by a sample-barcoded 5' primer and a J-beta primer mix, a second PCR proceeded for 7 to 11 cycles. A template-switch adaptor containing 12 random nucleotides labeled each cDNA molecule. From the 5' RACE reads, TCRdb called clonotypes with MiXCR, one entry per CDR3 protein. The table has around 1.7 million distinct CDR3 sequences, roughly 30% seen once. Study observations and caveats: The donors' CMV status was not determined, possibly confounding changes in expanded clonotypes. Per million T cells, TCR beta diversity dropped about linearly as age rose.

Germline loops: CDR1 SGHRS, CDR2 YFSETQ. After removal of 6 bases from V and 2 bases from J, the junction contained 11 bases not matched to a gene. The CDR3 runs to 15 residues. This clonotype was recorded at least ten times. As yet, its antigen is unknown. The chain couples TRBV5-1 to TRBJ2-7; 7 nucleotides align to TRBD1. The sample taken for sequencing was blood. This receptor was taken from a woman aged 25 to 39 in good health. The DNA for the CDR3 is TGCGCCAGCATCCCCCGACAGGGAACCACCTACGAGCAGTACTTC. Residues: CASIPRQGTTYEQYF.